A single sample gave rise to the 18 T cell receptor beta chains below, sequenced in a study of T cells in Graves' hyperthyroidism and ophthalmopathy. Amplified TCR beta CDR3 regions derived from RNA transcripts. Using the HTBI primer set, a first-round RT-PCR was run on the TCR CDR3. TCRdb re-analysed the multiplex PCR reads in MiXCR, keeping a single row per CDR3 protein. The sample includes 480,000 or so distinct CDR3 sequences, over 45% seen only once; the top ten take about 45%. Source material: peripheral blood or thyroid tissue (not recorded which). The receptors derive from an adult woman with Graves' disease, either hyperthyroidism or ophthalmopathy (not recorded which).

This clonotype was seen more than once but under ten times. V gene TRBV19 combines with J gene TRBJ2-7, with a weak D call TRBD2 (6 bases). CDR3 length equals 14 residues. V lost 6 bases to trimming and J lost 6 bases, with 18 bases between them. Germline CDR1 and CDR2: LNHDA and SQIVND (reference sequence). The CDR3 region is CASRPRGGSSEQYF. The CDR3 DNA follows: TGTGCCAGTAGGCCAAGGGGAGGCAGCTCCGAGCAGTACTTC.

This clonotype was counted many times. The rearrangement uses TRBV15 and TRBJ2-5; D not certain. The CDR3 covers 13 residues. Germline V gene data show CDR1 as LNHNV and CDR2 as YYDKDF (reference sequence). Trimming removed 5 bases at V and 4 bases at J, with 11 bases between. The CDR3 DNA is TGTGCCACCAGCCCTCGCCGAGGAGAGACCCAGTACTTC. Amino acid sequence: CATSPRRGETQYF.

The rearrangement joins TRBV29-1 to TRBJ2-5, with TRBD1 identical over 9 bases. J gave up 5 bases and V 7 bases, and 8 bases lay outside the gene matches. CDR1 SQVTM and CDR2 ANQGSEA come from the germline V gene. The CDR3 spans 13 residues. DNA of the CDR3: TGCAGCGCCTTCGGACAGGGGATGGAGACCCAGTACTTC. It is translated as CSAFGQGMETQYF. Based on the CDR3 plus reference TRBV29-1 and TRBJ2-5, the full variable domain is SAVISQKPSRDICQRGTSLTIQCQVDSQVTMMFWYRQQPGQSLTLIATANQGSEATYESGFVIDKFPISRPNLTFSTLTVSNMSPEDSSIYLCSAFGQGMETQYFGPGTRLLVL.

This clonotype was found many times. The chain has TRBV7-2 and TRBJ1-4; perhaps TRBD1 as D (5 bases). This CDR3 has 16 amino acids. With 5 bases removed from V and 8 bases from J, the gap between germline ends came to 21 bases. From germline, CDR1 is SGHTA and CDR2 FQGNSA. This CDR3 is CASSPPQGGIREKLFF. The CDR3 DNA sequence: TGTGCCAGCAGCCCCCCCCAGGGTGGAATTCGGGAAAAACTGTTTTTT.

The J gene is TRBJ2-5, the V gene TRBV7-2; unclear D gene. The germline gives CDR1 SGHTA, CDR2 FQGNSA. Trimming pared 1 base from V and 5 bases from J, leaving 11 bases between. The CDR3 consists of 14 residues. This CDR3 is CASSLVGPTETQYF. The CDR3 nucleotides are TGTGCCAGCAGCTTAGTTGGCCCAACGGAGACCCAGTACTTC.

This clonotype appeared a few times. The J gene is TRBJ1-5, the V gene TRBV2, with D maybe TRBD1 (5 bases). From germline, CDR1 is SNHLY and CDR2 FYNNEI. V was cut by 6 bases and J by 5 bases, with 17 bases left in between. The length of the CDR3 is 15 residues. For the CDR3, the DNA is TGTGCCAGCAGCGTAGGTGGCAGGGTTGATCAGCCCCAGCATTTT. Translated, it gives CASSVGGRVDQPQHF.

The V call is TRBV4-2, the J call TRBJ2-2; possible D gene TRBD2, 5 bases. This CDR3 is built from 13 residues. In germline, CDR1 is LGHNA, CDR2 YNFKEQ. Trimming pared 8 bases from V and 6 bases from J, leaving 13 bases between. The chain's CDR3 is CASEGRPSGELFF. In DNA, the CDR3 is TGTGCCAGCGAAGGGAGACCGTCCGGGGAGCTGTTTTTT.

This clonotype was counted once. The V call is TRBV2, the J call TRBJ2-7, with 9 bases lining up with TRBD1. The ends lost 6 bases at V and 6 bases at J; junction bases unmatched: 12. The length of the CDR3 is 15 residues. Germline V gives CDR1 SNHLY, CDR2 FYNNEI. CDR3: CASSSSTGGGSEQYF. Written as DNA, the CDR3 is TGTGCCAGCAGCTCTTCGACAGGGGGAGGCTCCGAGCAGTACTTC. The complete variable domain, with remaining parts taken from reference TRBV2 and TRBJ2-7, reads EPEVTQTPSHQVTQMGQEVILRCVPISNHLYFYWYRQILGQKVEFLVSFYNNEISEKSEIFDDQFSVERPDGSNFTLKIRSTKLEDSAMYFCASSSSTGGGSEQYFGPGTRLTVT.

This clonotype was seen repeatedly, ten times or more. The chain employs TRBV7-2 and TRBJ1-2; D might be TRBD1 (5 bases). This CDR3 is 13 amino acids long. Germline V gives CDR1 SGHTA, CDR2 FQGNSA. Trimming left V 4 bases short and J 10 bases short, with 16 bases between. CDR3 nucleotides: TGTGCCAGCAGCTCACCCACGACAGCCCCCTACACCTTC. It is translated as CASSSPTTAPYTF.

The chain combines TRBV11-3 with TRBJ1-6; 9 bases are shared with TRBD1. Germline lookup yields CDR1 SGHNT and CDR2 YENEEA. V was pared by 8 bases and J by 6 bases, with 11 bases of the junction left unmatched. This CDR3 is 16 amino acids long. CDR3 loop: CASSQNRDRANSPLHF. The CDR3 DNA sequence: TGTGCCAGCTCACAAAACCGGGACAGGGCTAATTCACCCCTCCACTTT. Drawing the rest from reference TRBV11-3 and TRBJ1-6, the complete variable domain is EAGVVQSPRYKIIEKKQPVAFWCNPISGHNTLYWYLQNLGQGPELLIRYENEEAVDDSQLPKDRFSAERLKGVDSTLKIQPAELGDSAVYLCASSQNRDRANSPLHFGNGTRLTVT.

As concerns this clonotype: The junction does not match germline at one end; this may be a read error. V usage is TRBV2 and J usage is TRBJ2-7, with no clear D. The CDR3 covers 13 residues. Germline assignment: CDR1 SNHLY and CDR2 FYNNEI. The chain's CDR3 is CAGSWAKTYEQYF. For the CDR3, the DNA is TGTGCCGGCAGTTGGGCCAAGACCTACGAGCAGTACTTC.

Concerning this clonotype itself: One base away lies a much larger clone, so this may be a sequencing read error. V is TRBV5-4 and J is TRBJ1-4; D is uncertain. Trimming cost V 0 bases and J 7 bases, with 13 bases left between them. The CDR3 contains 15 residues. Germline loops: CDR1 SGHNT, CDR2 YYREEE (reference sequence). The CDR3 DNA reads TGTGCCAGCAGCTTGGGACGGGGTCAAGGTGAAAAACTGTTTTTT. The encoded protein is CASSLGRGQGEKLFF.

This clonotype was picked up a small number of times. The chain links TRBV29-1 to TRBJ1-2, with D uncertain. CDR1 SQVTM and CDR2 ANQGSEA come from the germline V gene. V dropped 3 bases and J dropped 8 bases, with 10 bases sitting between them. This CDR3 has 11 amino acids. In DNA form, the CDR3 reads TGCAGCGTTGAGGCGGGTAGGGGCTACACCTTC. Translated: CSVEAGRGYTF.

The genes are TRBV29-1 and TRBJ2-4; D ambiguous. The CDR3 extends over 13 amino acids. Germline CDR1 SQVTM, CDR2 ANQGSEA. Trimming stripped 4 bases from V and 0 bases from J, with 7 bases between. CDR3 DNA sequence: TGCAGCGTTGTCTGGGTAGCCAAAAACATTCAGTACTTC. Its translation: CSVVWVAKNIQYF.

This clonotype has ten or more counts. CDR3 protein: CSVDSGGGYTF. The CDR3 bases are TGCAGCGTTGACAGTGGGGGTGGCTACACCTTC. The gene calls are TRBV29-1 and TRBJ1-2; TRBD1 might be the D (5 bases). The germline CDR1 and CDR2 sequences are SQVTM and ANQGSEA. This CDR3 comprises 11 residues. Trimming shortened V by 3 bases and J by 7 bases, and 9 bases separated the two germline ends. Variable domain in full (rest from reference TRBV29-1 and TRBJ1-2): SAVISQKPSRDICQRGTSLTIQCQVDSQVTMMFWYRQQPGQSLTLIATANQGSEATYESGFVIDKFPISRPNLTFSTLTVSNMSPEDSSIYLCSVDSGGGYTFGSGTRLTVV.

The chain is built from TRBV13 and TRBJ1-1; D call uncertain. This CDR3 is built from 15 residues. With 1 base removed from V and 4 bases from J, the gap between germline ends came to 13 bases. Per the germline V gene, CDR1 is PRHDT and CDR2 is FYEKMQ (reference sequence). This CDR3 is CASSLVWGSGTEAFF. As DNA, the CDR3 is TGTGCCAGCAGCTTAGTTTGGGGTTCCGGCACTGAAGCTTTCTTT.

The chain has TRBV20-1 and TRBJ2-7; 7 nucleotides match TRBD1. Unmatched junction bases numbered 7, after V lost 3 bases and J lost 2 bases. From germline, CDR1 is DFQATT and CDR2 SNEGSKA (reference sequence). This CDR3 comprises 14 residues. CDR3 coding DNA: TGCAGTGCTAGGAGTGCAGGGGGAACCTACGAGCAGTACTTC. Amino acids: CSARSAGGTYEQYF.

This clonotype appeared many times. The CDR3 protein is CASSYSTGLGNSPLHF. The CDR3 DNA reads TGTGCCAGCAGTTACTCGACAGGGTTGGGCAATTCACCCCTCCACTTT. The rearrangement links TRBV6-5 to TRBJ1-6, with 7 bases matching TRBD1. This CDR3 comprises 16 residues. Per germline, CDR1 MNHEY and CDR2 SVGAGI. The trim removed 0 bases at V and 7 bases at J, leaving 6 bases unmatched.